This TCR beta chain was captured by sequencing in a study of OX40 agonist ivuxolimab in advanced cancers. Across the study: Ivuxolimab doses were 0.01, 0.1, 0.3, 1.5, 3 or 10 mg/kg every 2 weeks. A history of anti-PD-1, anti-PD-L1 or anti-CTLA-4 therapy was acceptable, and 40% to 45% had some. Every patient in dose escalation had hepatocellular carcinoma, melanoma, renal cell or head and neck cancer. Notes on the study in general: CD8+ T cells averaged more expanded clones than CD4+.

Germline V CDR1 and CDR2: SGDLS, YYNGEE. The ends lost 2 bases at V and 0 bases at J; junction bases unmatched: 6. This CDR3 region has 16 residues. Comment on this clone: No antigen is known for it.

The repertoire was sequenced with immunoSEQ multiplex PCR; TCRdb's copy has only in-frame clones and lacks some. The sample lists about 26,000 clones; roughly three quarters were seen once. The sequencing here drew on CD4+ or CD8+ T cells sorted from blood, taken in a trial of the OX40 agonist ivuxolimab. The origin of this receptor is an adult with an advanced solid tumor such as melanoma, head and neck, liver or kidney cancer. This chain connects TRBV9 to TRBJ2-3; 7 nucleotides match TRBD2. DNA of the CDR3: TGTGCCAGCAGCGTCTTTAGCGGGCCCAGCACAGATACGCAGTATTTT. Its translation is CASSVFSGPSTDTQYF.